A single sample gave rise to the 22 T cell receptor beta chains below, sequenced in a study of CD8 T cells in Susac syndrome. An input of roughly 0.5 to 1 ug of RNA was subjected to reverse transcription using random hexamers. TCRdb passed the immunoSEQ multiplex PCR reads through MiXCR, listing each CDR3 protein once. The table shows about 430,000 distinct CDR3 sequences, with about 85% occurring only once. Material for sequencing was CD8+ T cells from PBMCs. All receptors come from a human donor with multiple sclerosis.

The rearrangement uses TRBV6-1 and TRBJ2-7, with 8 bases matching TRBD2. V shed 5 bases, J shed 5 bases, and the junction held 8 bases outside the gene matches. The CDR3 has 14 residues. Germline assignment: CDR1 MNHNS and CDR2 SASEGT. Here the CDR3 reads CASSSSGVPDEQYF. The CDR3, as DNA: TGTGCCAGCAGTAGTAGCGGGGTACCCGACGAGCAGTACTTC.

V is TRBV12-3 or TRBV12-4 and J is TRBJ1-1; D is unresolved. With 6 bases removed from V and 8 bases from J, the gap between germline ends came to 13 bases. This CDR3 is 12 amino acids long. Written as DNA, the CDR3 is TGTGCCAGCAGCCGTTCTAGTTGGGAAGCTTTCTTT. Translated: CASSRSSWEAFF.

The chain links TRBV15 to TRBJ2-1; 8 nucleotides agree with TRBD1. After removal of 4 bases from V and 0 bases from J, the junction contained 5 bases not matched to a gene. The germline gives CDR1 LNHNV, CDR2 YYDKDF (reference sequence). The CDR3 has 16 residues. CDR3: CATSIGTGPSYNEQFF. The CDR3, as DNA: TGTGCCACCAGCATAGGGACAGGTCCCTCCTACAATGAGCAGTTCTTC.

This chain uses TRBV5-1 with TRBJ2-1, with D perhaps assigned TRBD1 or TRBD2 (6 bases each). This CDR3 has 16 amino acids. Germline assignment: CDR1 SGHRS and CDR2 YFSETQ. Trimming stripped 4 bases from V and 8 bases from J, with 22 bases between. CDR3 nucleotides: TGCGCCAGCAGCGTTGGGGGGCGTTTTGGCGTCGATGAGCAGTTCTTC. It is translated as CASSVGGRFGVDEQFF.

The V gene is TRBV30, the J gene TRBJ1-6; weak D call: TRBD1 (5 bases). CDR3 length equals 13 residues. Trimming left V 7 bases short and J 0 bases short, with 7 bases between. The germline V gene has CDR1 GTSNPN and CDR2 SVGIG (reference sequence). The CDR3 sequence: CALDSSYNSPLHF. The CDR3 DNA reads as TGTGCCTTAGACAGCTCCTATAATTCACCCCTCCACTTT. The entire variable domain, with the rest obtained from reference TRBV30 and TRBJ1-6, is as follows: SQTIHQWPATLVQPVGSPLSLECTVEGTSNPNLYWYRQAAGRGLQLLFYSVGIGQISSEVPQNLSASRPQDRQFILSSKKLLLSDSGFYLCALDSSYNSPLHFGNGTRLTVT.

The V gene is TRBV2, the J gene TRBJ2-1, with 8 bases that match TRBD2. Trimming took 9 bases from V and 10 from J; bases not matched to a gene: 17. The CDR3 contains 15 residues. From germline, CDR1 is SNHLY and CDR2 FYNNEI. The CDR3, as DNA: TGTGCCAGTCTTTGGATTAGCGGGAACCGTGAGGAGCAGTTCTTC. Its protein is CASLWISGNREEQFF.

This clonotype was observed a few times. This chain links TRBV7-2 with TRBJ1-2, with 8 bases identical to TRBD1. The junction had 9 bases not matched to a gene; V was cut back by 1 base and J by 8 bases. The CDR3 totals 15 residues. The germline gives CDR1 SGHTA, CDR2 FQGNSA. In nucleotides, the CDR3 is TGTGCCAGCAGCTTAGATTCCCAGGGGGCTTACGGCTACACCTTC. Its protein is CASSLDSQGAYGYTF.

The rearrangement joins TRBV29-1 to TRBJ1-1, with D perhaps matching TRBD1 (5 bases). Germline lookup yields CDR1 SQVTM and CDR2 ANQGSEA. With 7 bases removed from V and 2 bases from J, the gap between germline ends came to 20 bases. The CDR3 has 15 residues. The CDR3 sequence: CSAGGLEGSNTEAFF. CDR3 DNA sequence: TGCAGCGCCGGGGGGTTAGAGGGAAGCAACACTGAAGCTTTCTTT.

The V gene is TRBV30, the J gene TRBJ2-1, with 10 bases fitting TRBD1. V lost 2 bases and J lost 8; bases outside the gene matches: 6. The V gene's germline CDR1 is GTSNPN and CDR2 SVGIG (reference sequence). This CDR3 region has 14 residues. DNA for the CDR3: TGTGCCTGGAGTACGGGACAGGGGACCGATGAGCAGTTCTTC. Its protein is CAWSTGQGTDEQFF.

The gene calls are TRBV7-9 and TRBJ2-1, with D perhaps TRBD2 (5 bases). Germline assignment: CDR1 SEHNR and CDR2 FQNEAQ (reference sequence). V lost 5 bases, J lost 6 bases, and 14 bases lay in between. This CDR3 has 14 residues. The CDR3 region is CASSQLVIRNEQFF. CDR3 DNA sequence: TGTGCCAGCAGCCAACTAGTGATCCGCAATGAGCAGTTCTTC.

This chain connects TRBV7-9 to TRBJ2-2; D uncertain. Germline lookup yields CDR1 SEHNR and CDR2 FQNEAQ (reference sequence). V was shortened by 1 base and J by 6 bases, with 6 bases between the two germline ends. The CDR3 contains 13 residues. CDR3 sequence: CASSLETSGELFF. The CDR3 nucleotides are TGTGCCAGCAGCTTAGAGACTTCCGGGGAGCTGTTTTTT.

The chain has TRBV5-4 and TRBJ1-2, with D tentatively TRBD1 (5 bases). Germline V gene sequence: CDR1 SGHNT, CDR2 YYREEE (reference sequence). This CDR3 contains 17 residues. Trimming took 4 bases from V and 4 from J, leaving 23 bases between them. DNA for the CDR3: TGTGCCAGCAGCCCCCCCCCGGGAGACAGAGACCTCTATGGCTACACCTTC. Translated: CASSPPPGDRDLYGYTF.

The V gene is TRBV29-1, the J gene TRBJ1-2; 7 bases line up with TRBD1. There are 13 residues in the CDR3. With 3 bases clipped from V and 7 bases from J, the junction kept 8 bases outside the gene matches. Germline V gene data show CDR1 as SQVTM and CDR2 as ANQGSEA. The CDR3 region has the DNA TGCAGCGTTGATGGGCAGGGGGAACGTGGCTACACCTTC. Translation: CSVDGQGERGYTF.

The chain recombines TRBV4-1 with TRBJ2-5; possible D gene TRBD2, 5 bases. This CDR3 has 15 residues. From germline, CDR1 is MGHRA and CDR2 YSYEKL. Trimming pared 0 bases from V and 2 bases from J, leaving 10 bases between. CDR3 amino acids: CASSQETPGQETQYF. CDR3 DNA: TGCGCCAGCAGCCAAGAGACCCCGGGACAAGAGACCCAGTACTTC.

V usage is TRBV6-6 and J usage is TRBJ1-2, with D possibly being TRBD1 (6 bases). The CDR3 has 15 residues. CDR1 is MNHNY, CDR2 SVGAGI, per germline (reference sequence). Trimming left V 2 bases short and J 2 bases short, with 12 bases between. The CDR3 protein is CASSYVRGPNYGYTF. In nucleotides, the CDR3 is TGTGCCAGCAGTTACGTCAGGGGCCCAAACTATGGCTACACCTTC.

The rearrangement joins TRBV9 to TRBJ2-1, with D maybe TRBD2 (6 bases). The CDR3 has 19 residues. With 4 bases removed from V and 0 bases from J, the gap between germline ends came to 23 bases. The germline V gene encodes CDR1 SGDLS and CDR2 YYNGEE. In nucleotides, the CDR3 is TGTGCCAGCAGCCCCTGGGGGACTGGCCCAGATAGCTCCTACAATGAGCAGTTCTTC. Residues: CASSPWGTGPDSSYNEQFF.

This chain connects TRBV28 to TRBJ1-4; no clear D. The CDR3 totals 14 residues. Trimming took off 7 bases at V and 1 base at J, with 10 bases between the two ends. CDR1 MDHEN and CDR2 SYDVKM come from the germline V gene. CDR3 coding DNA: TGTGCCAGCACTACCCCTTTAACTAATGAAAAACTGTTTTTT. Translating it yields CASTTPLTNEKLFF.

Written as DNA, the CDR3 is TGTGCCAGTAGTCCGACTAGCGGGAGTTACCATGAGCAGTTCTTC. Protein: CASSPTSGSYHEQFF. V and J are TRBV19 and TRBJ2-1; 12 bases map to TRBD2. V lost 5 bases and J lost 8; bases outside the gene matches: 7. The CDR3 extends over 15 amino acids. The V gene's germline CDR1 is LNHDA and CDR2 SQIVND (reference sequence).

The chain's CDR3 is CASSWDSDGYTF. The CDR3 nucleotides read TGTGCCAGCAGCTGGGACTCGGATGGCTACACCTTC. This chain connects TRBV2 to TRBJ1-2; weak D call: TRBD1 (5 bases). Per germline, CDR1 SNHLY and CDR2 FYNNEI. V gave up 6 bases and J gave up 6 bases, with 11 bases separating them. This CDR3 has 12 amino acids.

CDR3 region: CASSEVQREAPDTQYF. The CDR3 bases are TGTGCCAGCAGTGAGGTCCAGCGGGAGGCCCCAGATACGCAGTATTTT. The chain recombines TRBV2 with TRBJ2-3, with 9 positions matching TRBD2. This CDR3 region has 16 residues. After removal of 3 bases from V and 4 bases from J, the junction contained 8 bases not matched to a gene. Germline V gene data show CDR1 as SNHLY and CDR2 as FYNNEI.

The J gene is TRBJ1-1, the V gene TRBV19; D may be TRBD1 (5 bases). Germline V CDR1 and CDR2: LNHDA, SQIVND (reference sequence). Trimming removed 9 bases at V and 6 bases at J, with 11 bases between. The CDR3 is made up of 11 amino acids. The CDR3 sequence is CASGHGAEAFF. Here the CDR3 DNA reads TGTGCCAGCGGACATGGAGCTGAAGCTTTCTTT.

This rearrangement joins TRBV6-1 to TRBJ1-1; D perhaps matches TRBD1 (6 bases). Trimming left V 6 bases short and J 9 bases short, with 11 bases between. CDR3 length: 11 amino acids. Germline CDR1 and CDR2: MNHNS and SASEGT. The CDR3: CASSTTGQAFF. CDR3 DNA sequence: TGTGCCAGCAGCACGACAGGCCAAGCTTTCTTT.